The 17 T cell receptor beta chains reported below all come from one sample, sequenced in a study of blood T cell repertoires in COVID-19. The table came from immunoSEQ multiplex PCR; TCRdb's copy has only in-frame clones and leaves some out. The repertoire has approximately 360,000 clones, around four fifths of them found once; the top ten carry approximately 5%. The sample consisted of PBMCs or T cells enriched from blood (not recorded which). The source of these receptors is a woman aged 50 to 60 who had recovered from COVID-19.

The rearrangement uses TRBV19 and TRBJ2-7, with 7 bases fitting TRBD1. V trimming: 2 bases; J trimming: 2 bases; junction bases outside the gene matches: 6. CDR3 length: 15 residues. Germline CDR1 reads LNHDA; CDR2 reads SQIVND (reference sequence). The CDR3 reads CASSISTGKPYEQYF. The CDR3 DNA is TGTGCCAGTAGTATATCGACAGGGAAACCCTACGAGCAGTACTTC.

J is TRBJ2-7 and V is TRBV12-3 or TRBV12-4; D gene unclear. The V end was cut by 6 bases, the J end by 5 bases, with 11 bases between. The CDR3 has 12 amino acids. The CDR3 DNA reads as TGTGCCAGCAGCCTAGGCCTAAACGAGCAGTACTTC. It is translated as CASSLGLNEQYF.

This clone has just a few counts. The chain employs TRBV3-1 (or the pseudogene TRBV3-2) and TRBJ2-1; D is unresolved. Germline V CDR1 and CDR2: LGHDT, YNNKEL (reference sequence). The CDR3 sequence is 15 residues long. V shed 5 bases and J shed 0 bases, with 11 bases lying between them. CDR3 sequence (DNA): TGTGCCAGCAGCGAAGTAGTCTTCTCCTACAATGAGCAGTTCTTC. Translated: CASSEVVFSYNEQFF.

The chain recombines TRBV6-1 with TRBJ1-2; D is possibly TRBD1 (5 bases). The CDR3 totals 16 residues. Per germline, CDR1 MNHNS and CDR2 SASEGT. Trimming removed 4 bases at V and 4 bases at J, with 19 bases between. CDR3 residues: CASSVHPTDTFYGYTF. The CDR3 DNA follows: TGTGCCAGCAGTGTACACCCGACAGACACCTTCTATGGCTACACCTTC.

The chain combines TRBV30 with TRBJ2-5, with D possibly being TRBD1 (6 bases). Germline assignment: CDR1 GTSNPN and CDR2 SVGIG (reference sequence). The CDR3 extends over 12 amino acids. Trimming stripped 1 base from V and 3 bases from J, with 6 bases between. The CDR3 nucleotides read TGTGCCTGGAGTGGGACAGAAGAGACCCAGTACTTC. It encodes CAWSGTEETQYF.

This chain links TRBV3-1 (or the pseudogene TRBV3-2) with TRBJ1-1; D is unclear. The CDR3 loop spans 12 amino acids. V lost 8 bases to trimming and J lost 1 base, with 8 bases between them. Germline loops: CDR1 LGHDT, CDR2 YNNKEL (reference sequence). CDR3 nucleotide sequence: TGTGCCAGCGGAGATCGGAACACTGAAGCTTTCTTT. Translation gives CASGDRNTEAFF.

The chain joins TRBV27 to TRBJ1-1; weak D call: TRBD1 (5 bases). The CDR3 has 15 amino acids. V dropped 5 bases and J dropped 0 bases, with 13 bases sitting between them. Germline CDR1 MNHEY, CDR2 SMNVEV (reference sequence). CDR3 DNA: TGTGCCAGCAGTCTAGGGGCATCCATGAACACTGAAGCTTTCTTT. Its protein product is CASSLGASMNTEAFF.

J is TRBJ1-1 and V is TRBV9; D call uncertain. From germline, CDR1 is SGDLS and CDR2 YYNGEE. The CDR3 runs 14 residues. V was clipped by 3 bases and J by 4 bases, with 13 bases between them. The CDR3 region is CASSAFKVGTEAFF. The CDR3 DNA reads as TGTGCCAGCAGCGCGTTTAAAGTCGGCACTGAAGCTTTCTTT. Full variable domain (outside the CDR3, taken from reference TRBV9 and TRBJ1-1): DSGVTQTPKHLITATGQRVTLRCSPRSGDLSVYWYQQSLDQGLQFLIQYYNGEERAKGNILERFSAQQFPDLHSELNLSSLELGDSALYFCASSAFKVGTEAFFGQGTRLTVV.

The chain recombines TRBV6-4 with TRBJ1-5; the D is unclear. CDR3 length: 14 residues. CDR1 and CDR2 (germline): MRHNA, SNTAGT. Trimming pared 5 bases from V and 2 bases from J, leaving 10 bases between. Written as DNA, the CDR3 is TGTGCCAGCAGTAGTGAGGGCGGCAATCAGCCCCAGCATTTT. This gives the protein CASSSEGGNQPQHF.

V gene TRBV7-9 combines with J gene TRBJ1-1; D possibly corresponds to TRBD1 (5 bases). Trimming removed 5 bases at V and 7 bases at J, with 14 bases between. CDR1 is SEHNR and CDR2 is FQNEAQ in the germline V gene (reference sequence). This CDR3 has 13 amino acids. In nucleotides, the CDR3 is TGTGCCAGCAGCATGACGGGGGATGTTGAAGCTTTCTTT. Translated, it gives CASSMTGDVEAFF.

The chain combines TRBV5-1 with TRBJ1-1; a weak D match, TRBD1 (6 bases). Germline values: CDR1 SGHRS, CDR2 YFSETQ. V lost 5 bases, J lost 0 bases, and 14 bases lay in between. The CDR3 sequence is 15 residues long. CDR3 nucleotides: TGCGCCAGCAGAAAAGCTGGGGGCCTGAACACTGAAGCTTTCTTT. It is translated as CASRKAGGLNTEAFF.

J is TRBJ1-1 and V is TRBV6-5, with D tentatively TRBD1 (6 bases). Trimming took 6 bases from V and 5 from J, leaving 19 bases between them. The V gene's germline CDR1 is MNHEY and CDR2 SVGAGI. The CDR3 is made up of 15 amino acids. The DNA of the CDR3 is TGTGCCAGCAGGACCCACTCCAGGGGAAGGACTGAAGCTTTCTTT. Amino acids: CASRTHSRGRTEAFF.

This chain links TRBV9 with TRBJ2-5; TRBD2 agrees at 7 bases. J was trimmed by 3 bases and V by 4 bases; bases with no gene match: 6. Germline CDR1 is SGDLS and CDR2 is YYNGEE. This CDR3 contains 14 residues. CDR3 residues: CASSPSGREETQYF. The CDR3, as DNA: TGTGCCAGCAGCCCTAGTGGGAGGGAAGAGACCCAGTACTTC.

The chain couples TRBV6-5 to TRBJ2-3; 11 positions agree with TRBD2. Germline-derived CDR1 and CDR2 are MNHEY and SVGAGI. The CDR3 extends over 15 amino acids. With V trimmed by 6 bases and J by 6 bases, 8 bases remained unmatched. For the CDR3, the DNA is TGTGCCAGCAGCTGGTATAGCGGGAGGGGGGATACGCAGTATTTT. Residues: CASSWYSGRGDTQYF.

This clone was seen repeatedly, ten times or more. The chain carries TRBV30 and TRBJ1-5; D is possibly TRBD1 (6 bases). CDR3 length: 13 residues. Trimming took off 5 bases at V and 4 bases at J, with 12 bases between the two ends. Germline CDR1 is GTSNPN and CDR2 is SVGIG (reference sequence). CDR3 bases: TGTGCCTGGGCACAGGGTAGGAATCAGCCCCAGCATTTT. Translating gives CAWAQGRNQPQHF.

The rearrangement joins TRBV11-1 to TRBJ2-2; D may be TRBD2 (6 bases). Looked up from germline, CDR1 is SGHAT and CDR2 is FQDESV (reference sequence). The V and J ends lost 6 bases and 0 bases respectively, with 14 bases between them. The CDR3 has 16 residues. For the CDR3, the DNA is TGTGCCAGCAGTTTCCCGGGGGTGTCGAACACCGGGGAGCTGTTTTTT. Residues: CASSFPGVSNTGELFF.

V gene TRBV7-2 combines with J gene TRBJ2-7; TRBD1 matches at 9 bases. The CDR3 totals 15 residues. CDR1 is SGHTA and CDR2 is FQGNSA in the germline V gene. V lost 6 bases and J lost 3; bases outside the gene matches: 9. The CDR3 spells CASSETGTGLYEQYF. For the CDR3, the DNA is TGTGCCAGCAGTGAAACCGGGACAGGGCTCTACGAGCAGTACTTC.